One TCR beta chain is described in this entry. The data belong to a study of cytomegalovirus exposure and HLA in healthy donors. Vbeta (60) and Jbeta (13) primers were used in the PCR. The protocol was immunoSEQ multiplex PCR, while the TCRdb copy is restricted to in-frame clones and leaves out a portion. The table includes 170,000 or so clones, over 60% detected once. CDR1 is LNHNV and CDR2 is YYDKDF in the germline V gene (reference sequence). V was pared by 2 bases and J by 8 bases, with 13 bases between. The CDR3 runs 15 residues. This TCR derives from a woman in her forties in good health and CMV-seronegative. The material sequenced was PBMCs. The chain has TRBV15 and TRBJ1-6, with a tentative D call TRBD1 (6 bases). DNA for the CDR3: TGTGCCACCAGCAGAACTCTTAAGGGGGATTCACCCCTCCACTTT. This sequence encodes CATSRTLKGDSPLHF.